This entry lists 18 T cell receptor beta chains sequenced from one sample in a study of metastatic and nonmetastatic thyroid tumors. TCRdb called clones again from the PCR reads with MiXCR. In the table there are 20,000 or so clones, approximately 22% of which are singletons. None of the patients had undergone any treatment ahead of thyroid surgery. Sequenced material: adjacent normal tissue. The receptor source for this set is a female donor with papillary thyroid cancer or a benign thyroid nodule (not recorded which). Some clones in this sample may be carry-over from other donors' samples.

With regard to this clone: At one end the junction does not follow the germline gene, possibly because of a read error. The CDR3 loop is CASSLRWSVANVLTF. The CDR3 DNA reads as TGTGCCAGCAGCCTCCGGTGGTCTGTGGCCAACGTCCTGACTTTC. The rearrangement links TRBV5-5 to TRBJ2-6; D remains ambiguous. There are 15 residues in the CDR3. In germline, CDR1 is SGHKS, CDR2 YYEKEE (reference sequence).

The CDR3 reads CASRGGTDTSGNTIYF. CDR3 nucleotide sequence: TGTGCCAGCAGGGGGGGGACGGATACCTCTGGAAACACCATATATTTT. This chain connects TRBV6-1 to TRBJ1-3; perhaps TRBD1 as D (5 bases). Trimming shortened V by 6 bases and J by 0 bases, and 15 bases separated the two germline ends. This CDR3 comprises 16 residues. CDR1 and CDR2 (germline): MNHNS, SASEGT.

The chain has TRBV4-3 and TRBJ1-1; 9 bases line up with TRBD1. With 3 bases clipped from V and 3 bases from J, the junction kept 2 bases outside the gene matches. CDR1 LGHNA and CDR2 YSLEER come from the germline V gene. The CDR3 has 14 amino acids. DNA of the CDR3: TGCGCCAGCAGCCAGCGGACAGGGGACACTGAAGCTTTCTTT. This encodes CASSQRTGDTEAFF.

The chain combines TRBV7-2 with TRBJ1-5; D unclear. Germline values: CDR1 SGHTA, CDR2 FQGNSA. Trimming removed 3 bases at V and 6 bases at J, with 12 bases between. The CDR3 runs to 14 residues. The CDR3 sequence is CASSFRVAPQPQHF. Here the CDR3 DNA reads TGTGCCAGCAGCTTCCGTGTGGCGCCTCAGCCCCAGCATTTT.

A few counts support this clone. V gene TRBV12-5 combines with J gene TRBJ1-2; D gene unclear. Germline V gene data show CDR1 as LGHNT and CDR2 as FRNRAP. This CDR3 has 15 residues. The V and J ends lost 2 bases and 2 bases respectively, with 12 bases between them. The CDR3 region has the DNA TGTGCTAGTGGTTTGCTCCCCTCGAGGAACTATGGCTACACCTTC. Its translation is CASGLLPSRNYGYTF.

The CDR3 DNA reads TGCAGTGCCACACGGGACTCCCTATCCCCCTACGAGCAGTACTTC. Translated, it gives CSATRDSLSPYEQYF. This rearrangement joins TRBV20-1 to TRBJ2-7, with a possible D match to TRBD2 (6 bases). Germline CDR1 is DFQATT and CDR2 is SNEGSKA (reference sequence). Trimming stripped 6 bases from V and 2 bases from J, with 20 bases between. The CDR3 consists of 15 residues.

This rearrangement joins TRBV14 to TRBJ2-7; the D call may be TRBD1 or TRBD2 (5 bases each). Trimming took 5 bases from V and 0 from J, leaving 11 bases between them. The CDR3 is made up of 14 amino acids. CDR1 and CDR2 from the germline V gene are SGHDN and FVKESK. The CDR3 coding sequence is TGTGCCAGCAGCTGGGGACCAAGCTCCTACGAGCAGTACTTC. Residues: CASSWGPSSYEQYF.

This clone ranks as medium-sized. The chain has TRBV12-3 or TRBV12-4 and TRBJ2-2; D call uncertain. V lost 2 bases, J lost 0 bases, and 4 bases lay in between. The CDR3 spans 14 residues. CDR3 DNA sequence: TGTGCCAGCAGTTTAACTGCGAACACCGGGGAGCTGTTTTTT. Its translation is CASSLTANTGELFF.

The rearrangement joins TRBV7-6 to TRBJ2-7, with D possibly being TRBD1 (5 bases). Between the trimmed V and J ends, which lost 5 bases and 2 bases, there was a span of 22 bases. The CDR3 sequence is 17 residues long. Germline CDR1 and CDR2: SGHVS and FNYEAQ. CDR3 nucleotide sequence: TGTGCCAGCAGCCCCACGGGCAGGGCCGAACTCCCCTACGAGCAGTACTTC. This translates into CASSPTGRAELPYEQYF.

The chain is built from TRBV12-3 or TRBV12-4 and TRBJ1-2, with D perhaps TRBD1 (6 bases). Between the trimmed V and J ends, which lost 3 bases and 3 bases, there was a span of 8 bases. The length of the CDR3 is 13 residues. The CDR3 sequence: CASSLTGDYGYTF. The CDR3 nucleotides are TGTGCCAGCAGTTTGACAGGCGACTATGGCTACACCTTC.

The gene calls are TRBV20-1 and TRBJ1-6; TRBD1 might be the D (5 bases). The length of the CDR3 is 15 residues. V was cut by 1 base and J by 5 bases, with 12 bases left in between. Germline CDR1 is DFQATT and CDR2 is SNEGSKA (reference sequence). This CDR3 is CSARVTGVNNSPLHF. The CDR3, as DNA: TGCAGTGCTAGAGTAACAGGCGTCAATAATTCACCCCTCCACTTT.

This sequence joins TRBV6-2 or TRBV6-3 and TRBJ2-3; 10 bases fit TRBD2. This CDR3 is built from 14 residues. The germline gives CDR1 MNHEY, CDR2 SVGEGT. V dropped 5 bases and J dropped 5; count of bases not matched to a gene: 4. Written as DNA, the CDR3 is TGTGCCAGCAGTCCCCGACTAGCGGGAGATACGCAGTATTTT. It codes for CASSPRLAGDTQYF.

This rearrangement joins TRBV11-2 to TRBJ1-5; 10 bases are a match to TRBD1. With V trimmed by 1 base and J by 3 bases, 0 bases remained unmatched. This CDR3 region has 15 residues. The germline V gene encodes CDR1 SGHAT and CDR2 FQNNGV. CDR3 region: CASSLGQGANQPQHF. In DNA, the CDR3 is TGTGCCAGCAGCTTAGGACAGGGGGCCAATCAGCCCCAGCATTTT.

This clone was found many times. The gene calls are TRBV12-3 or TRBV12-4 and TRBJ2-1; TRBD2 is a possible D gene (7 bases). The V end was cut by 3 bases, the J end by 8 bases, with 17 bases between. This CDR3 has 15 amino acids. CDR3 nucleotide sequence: TGTGCCAGCAGTTTGGGGGGGGGCGCAGACGATGAGCAGTTCTTC. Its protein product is CASSLGGGADDEQFF.

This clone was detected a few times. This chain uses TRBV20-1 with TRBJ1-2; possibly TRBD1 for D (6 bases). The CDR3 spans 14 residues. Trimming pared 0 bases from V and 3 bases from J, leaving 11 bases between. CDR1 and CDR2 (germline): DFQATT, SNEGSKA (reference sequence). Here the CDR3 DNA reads TGCAGTGCTAGAGATCCAGGGGTCGACTATGGCTACACCTTC. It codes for CSARDPGVDYGYTF.

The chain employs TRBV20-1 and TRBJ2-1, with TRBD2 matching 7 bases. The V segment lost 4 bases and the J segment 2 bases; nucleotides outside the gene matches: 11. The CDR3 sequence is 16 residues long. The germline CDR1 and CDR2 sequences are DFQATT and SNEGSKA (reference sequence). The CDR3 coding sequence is TGCAGTGCTATCCTCTGGCGCGGGAGCCCCTACAATGAGCAGTTCTTC. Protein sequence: CSAILWRGSPYNEQFF.

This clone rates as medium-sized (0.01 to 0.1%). The CDR3 sequence is CASRTNRVGGELFF. The CDR3 DNA sequence: TGTGCCAGCAGAACCAACAGGGTTGGCGGGGAGCTGTTTTTT. This sequence joins TRBV28 and TRBJ2-2; the D gene is possibly TRBD1 (6 bases). Trimming cost V 6 bases and J 7 bases, with 15 bases left between them. This CDR3 region has 14 residues. CDR1 MDHEN and CDR2 SYDVKM come from the germline V gene. The full variable domain, rest sourced from reference TRBV28 and TRBJ2-2, is DVKVTQSSRYLVKRTGEKVFLECVQDMDHENMFWYRQDPGLGLRLIYFSYDVKMKEKGDIPEGYSVSREKKERFSLILESASTNQTSMYLCASRTNRVGGELFFGEGSRLTVL.

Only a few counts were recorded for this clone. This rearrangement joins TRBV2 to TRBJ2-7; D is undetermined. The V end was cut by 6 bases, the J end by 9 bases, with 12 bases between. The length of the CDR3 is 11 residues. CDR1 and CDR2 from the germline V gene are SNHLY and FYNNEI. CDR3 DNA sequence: TGTGCCAGCAGGATTCTAACTGGGCAGTACTTC. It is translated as CASRILTGQYF.